This T cell receptor beta chain appears in the sequencing data of a study of beta chain features in type 1 diabetes (dated by TCRdb to the late 2010s). Describing the broader study: Patients and healthy donors did not differ in mean age, gender distribution, total cell number or subset yield. A total of 90 million to 120 million sorted cells were examined across all samples, and a strong correlation was observed between cell number per subset and RNA yield. The study compared TCRB repertoires of sorted circulating CD4+ T cell subsets between recently diagnosed type 1 diabetes patients and matched healthy donors. Regulatory and stem cell-like memory subsets were obtained from only 8 patients and about 8 healthy donors, while naive and central memory subsets were obtained from all 30 or so donors. The paper's findings and limits, for the study overall: Naive, central memory and regulatory TCRB repertoires appeared more similar among patients than among healthy donors. Shorter templates might have been favored by PCR, but patient and control samples were amplified and corrected together, so both groups would have been affected equally by any skew. A moderate but significant shortening of TCRB CDR3 length was observed in type 1 diabetes patients in all four CD4+ subsets. At VDJ recombination sites, type 1 diabetes patients had fewer insertions and more deleted nucleotides, which implies abnormalities in thymic rearrangement. Because small numbers of individuals were included in the HLA sub-analyses, any influence of HLA type on TCRB rearrangement was left unresolved. Because cDNA was sequenced instead of genomic DNA, highly expressing activated cells could be over-represented, though the groups showed no difference in activation or CD3 levels.

This clone occurred a few times. Its recognized antigen is unknown. No much larger clone is present one base from it, and per-base qualities are unavailable. The identical CDR3 is also encoded by other nucleotide sequences in the sample. The entire amount of isolated RNA was reverse transcribed using the High Capacity cDNA Reverse Transcription Kit, so the sequenced TCRB transcripts were expressed ones. Deep immunoSEQ sequencing was applied to naive, central memory and regulatory T cell samples, giving an average of roughly 3.5 million total reads per sample. After sorted cells were lysed in RLT buffer, RNA was extracted with DNase-treated RNeasy Micro or Mini kits, with the choice depending on cell number. Each cell subset was processed on its own to prevent cross-contamination, while patient and healthy donor samples were processed together. Using the immunoSEQ multiplex PCR, TCRB sequences were amplified from cDNA into 87-bp fragments spanning the CDR3 region. Amplicons were sequenced on the Illumina HiSeq platform. On the authors' methods: PCR bias was computationally corrected using synthetic template baselines, reads within Hamming distance 2 were collapsed, and singletons that could not be merged were discarded. By aligning reads against IMGT, V, D and J genes, CDR3 length, and insertions or deletions at six rearrangement sites were assigned. Clonotype counts were normalized to sorted cell number within each subset before computing true diversity and Gini coefficients with the tcR R package. Repertoire sharing was quantified using the overlap coefficient calculated on TCRB nucleotide sequences. Out-of-frame TCRB sequences from naive cells were analyzed to stand in for the pre-selection repertoire. The clones in this table, taken by TCRdb from immuneACCESS, are in-frame only. Not every clone is retained; where verified, under half of the shortfall comes from an unresolved V gene, and the cause of the rest is unknown. Clone size and the V and J calls come from that table; the DNA yielded D and trimming. For this sample there are fewer than 550,000 clones; over 10% appear just once. The ten most abundant clones make up around 0.05% of the sample.

A single peripheral blood draw of about 116 mL on average was collected from each donor into heparinised tubes. Using a panel that included CD45RO, CCR7, CD25, CD127, CD95 and CD27, naive, central memory, regulatory and stem cell-like memory CD4+ T cells were sorted on a BD FACSAria II. All sorted populations exceeded 98% purity. PBMCs were isolated immediately by Lymphoprep density gradient centrifugation and stained directly without culture. To minimize batch effects, samples were stained and sorted in pairs, one healthy donor with one patient per experiment. Sample: naive CD4+ T cells from blood. The cell subset or site label for this specimen denotes: true naive CD4+ T cells. This sequence originates from a woman aged 18-35 years in good health.

The CDR3 protein: CAWSWGYEQYF. The DNA sequence follows: TGTGCCTGGAGTTGGGGTTACGAGCAGTACTTC. The sequence links TRBV30 to TRBJ2-7; the D gene cannot be resolved reliably. Reading from cysteine to phenylalanine, the CDR3 counts 11 amino acids. Only CDR3 DNA remains: 33 bases, in frame from the first base. V is cut by 2 bases and J by 4 bases, and the space between the germline ends is 6 bases. Taken from the germline V gene (reference sequence), the CDR1 and CDR2 loops are GTSNPN and SVGIG. With all but the CDR3 taken from the reference TRBV30 and TRBJ2-7 genes, the full variable domain is: SQTIHQWPATLVQPVGSPLSLECTVEGTSNPNLYWYRQAAGRGLQLLFYSVGIGQISSEVPQNLSASRPQDRQFILSSKKLLLSDSGFYLCAWSWGYEQYFGPGTRLTVT.